The 26 T cell receptor beta chains presented below share a single source sample, sequenced in a study of shared clonotypes between healthy human individuals (dated by TCRdb to 2020 to 2021). Libraries were made using the immunoSEQ multiplex PCR assay. In TCRdb, the immuneACCESS table is reduced to in-frame sequences with V and J assigned. These tables do not hold every clone; where another copy was compared, an unresolved V gene accounts for under half, and the others remain unexplained. The table for this sample lists roughly 590,000 clones; 95% to 96% of them were counted only once. The biggest ten clones account for over 0.09% of the sample. CD8 naive samples were CD45RO-negative cells positively selected for CCR7, giving a CD45RA+CCR7+ population that excluded TemRA cells. The sequencing sample was made of naive CD8+ T cells sorted from blood. The cell subset or site label here, explained by the study, means: CD45RA+CCR7+. Receptor source: a woman in her twenties or thirties in good health.

The rearrangement joins TRBV6-5 to TRBJ1-5; maybe TRBD1 (6 bases). This CDR3 has 14 amino acids. V dropped 5 bases and J dropped 4 bases, with 12 bases sitting between them. The V gene's germline CDR1 is MNHEY and CDR2 SVGAGI. The CDR3 reads CASSQTRGNQPQHF. The CDR3 DNA is TGTGCCAGCAGTCAGACTAGGGGGAATCAGCCCCAGCATTTT.

V gene TRBV28 combines with J gene TRBJ2-1, with D unresolved. The CDR3 has 12 amino acids. Trimming cost V 8 bases and J 10 bases, with 15 bases left between them. The germline V gene has CDR1 MDHEN and CDR2 SYDVKM. The CDR3: CASALRRGEQFF. CDR3 nucleotide sequence: TGTGCCAGCGCCCTCCGGCGCGGAGAGCAGTTCTTC. The full variable domain, in which reference TRBV28 and TRBJ2-1 provide the parts outside the CDR3, is DVKVTQSSRYLVKRTGEKVFLECVQDMDHENMFWYRQDPGLGLRLIYFSYDVKMKEKGDIPEGYSVSREKKERFSLILESASTNQTSMYLCASALRRGEQFFGPGTRLTVL.

The chain employs TRBV19 and TRBJ1-1; 7 bases map to TRBD1. The trim removed 6 bases at V and 9 bases at J, leaving 4 bases unmatched. The CDR3 has 11 residues. Germline CDR1 and CDR2: LNHDA and SQIVND (reference sequence). In nucleotides, the CDR3 is TGTGCCAGTAGACAGGGGAAGCAAGCTTTCTTT. This encodes CASRQGKQAFF.

The J gene is TRBJ2-5, the V gene TRBV30; TRBD2 matches 12 bases. CDR1 and CDR2 from the germline V gene are GTSNPN and SVGIG (reference sequence). The length of the CDR3 is 13 residues. J was trimmed by 3 bases and V by 4 bases; bases with no gene match: 0. The CDR3 nucleotides are TGTGCCTGGACTAGCGGGAGGGAAGAGACCCAGTACTTC. Translating gives CAWTSGREETQYF.

V and J are TRBV6-1 and TRBJ1-5; possibly TRBD1 for D (5 bases). V was pared by 2 bases and J by 3 bases, with 20 bases between. The CDR3 loop spans 18 amino acids. Germline V gene sequence: CDR1 MNHNS, CDR2 SASEGT. The CDR3 DNA sequence: TGTGCCAGCAGTGAATCTCGAAGGGGAGGAGGGTTCAATCAGCCCCAGCATTTT. Translated: CASSESRRGGGFNQPQHF.

This chain joins TRBV13 and TRBJ2-7, with D possibly matching TRBD2 (5 bases). Germline values: CDR1 PRHDT, CDR2 FYEKMQ (reference sequence). The CDR3 contains 16 residues. The germline V and J ends were trimmed by 2 bases and 2 bases, with 16 bases remaining between them. Here the CDR3 DNA reads TGTGCCAGCAGCTTAAATCTGGCGGGCTACACCTACGAGCAGTACTTC. Its protein is CASSLNLAGYTYEQYF.

The CDR3 DNA is TGCAGTGCTAGAGAGTCTAAAGAGTTCTTC. Translated: CSARESKEFF. The chain is built from TRBV20-1 and TRBJ2-1; D is unclear. Deletions cut 0 bases from V and 14 bases from J, with 8 bases between. Germline assignment: CDR1 DFQATT and CDR2 SNEGSKA (reference sequence). This CDR3 has 10 residues.

Only one count was recorded for this clone. The chain has TRBV19 and TRBJ1-5, with TRBD1 identical over 7 bases. Germline CDR1 reads LNHDA; CDR2 reads SQIVND (reference sequence). The J segment lost 0 bases and the V segment lost 6 bases, leaving 8 bases of the junction unmatched. The CDR3 runs 16 residues. CDR3 DNA sequence: TGTGCCAGTAGAGACAGGGTCCATTATAGCAATCAGCCCCAGCATTTT. It specifies CASRDRVHYSNQPQHF.

Concerning this clone: This sample includes further DNA sequences coding for the same CDR3. The chain carries TRBV6-5 and TRBJ2-7; D gene unclear. Germline V gene data show CDR1 as MNHEY and CDR2 as SVGAGI. The CDR3 extends over 13 amino acids. Trimming removed 0 bases at V and 4 bases at J, with 7 bases between. CDR3 protein: CASSYSKGYEQYF. For the CDR3, the DNA is TGTGCCAGCAGTTACTCGAAGGGTTACGAGCAGTACTTC.

CDR3 region: CASTPGLASRNEQFF. The CDR3 DNA reads TGTGCCAGCACCCCGGGACTAGCAAGCCGTAATGAGCAGTTCTTC. The rearrangement uses TRBV6-1 and TRBJ2-1; 9 bases are shared with TRBD2. This CDR3 has 15 residues. Trimming removed 7 bases from V and 7 bases from J; junction bases left unmatched: 11. Looked up from germline, CDR1 is MNHNS and CDR2 is SASEGT.

CDR3 region: CASSFYGVNYEQYF. The CDR3 DNA follows: TGTGCCAGCAGCTTTTATGGGGTAAACTACGAGCAGTACTTC. The chain links TRBV11-2 to TRBJ2-7; no firm D call. Germline values: CDR1 SGHAT, CDR2 FQNNGV. Trimming shortened V by 3 bases and J by 3 bases, and 12 bases separated the two germline ends. This CDR3 is 14 amino acids long.

V gene TRBV7-8 combines with J gene TRBJ2-7, with D perhaps matching TRBD1 or TRBD2 (5 bases each). Germline V CDR1 and CDR2: SGHVS, FQNEAQ. V gave up 5 bases and J gave up 5 bases, with 13 bases separating them. CDR3 length equals 13 residues. The CDR3 sequence is CASSQNGDDEQYF. The DNA of the CDR3 is TGTGCCAGCAGCCAAAACGGGGACGACGAGCAGTACTTC.

This clone was found once. The chain employs TRBV6-5 and TRBJ2-7; D may be TRBD1 or TRBD2 (5 bases each). V lost 6 bases to trimming and J lost 3 bases, with 12 bases between them. The germline CDR1 and CDR2 sequences are MNHEY and SVGAGI. The CDR3 extends over 13 amino acids. Here the CDR3 reads CASREGFDYEQYF. The CDR3 DNA is TGTGCCAGCAGAGAGGGGTTTGACTACGAGCAGTACTTC.

V is TRBV30 and J is TRBJ1-3; no reliable D call. This CDR3 comprises 13 residues. Between the trimmed V and J ends, which lost 4 bases and 0 bases, there was a span of 7 bases. In germline, CDR1 is GTSNPN, CDR2 SVGIG (reference sequence). CDR3 bases: TGTGCCTGGACAGGCCACTCTGGAAACACCATATATTTT. Translation gives CAWTGHSGNTIYF. Full variable domain (missing parts from reference TRBV30 and TRBJ1-3): SQTIHQWPATLVQPVGSPLSLECTVEGTSNPNLYWYRQAAGRGLQLLFYSVGIGQISSEVPQNLSASRPQDRQFILSSKKLLLSDSGFYLCAWTGHSGNTIYFGEGSWLTVV.

J is TRBJ2-5 and V is TRBV5-4, with unresolved D. V lost 2 bases and J lost 4, with 3 bases in between. The CDR3 has 11 amino acids. The germline V gene has CDR1 SGHNT and CDR2 YYREEE (reference sequence). CDR3 in DNA: TGTGCCAGCAGCTTTGGAGAGACCCAGTACTTC. Its translation is CASSFGETQYF.

To note about this clone: Other DNA sequences of this sample code for an identical CDR3. This chain connects TRBV7-9 to TRBJ1-1; TRBD1 might be the D (5 bases). Trimming removed 0 bases from V and 3 bases from J, with 11 bases in between. CDR1 is SEHNR, CDR2 FQNEAQ, per germline (reference sequence). The CDR3 totals 15 residues. The CDR3 here is CASSLAQGGDTEAFF. The CDR3, as DNA: TGTGCCAGCAGCTTAGCGCAGGGAGGGGACACTGAAGCTTTCTTT.

The chain joins TRBV7-8 to TRBJ2-4; tentatively, D is TRBD1 or TRBD2 (6 bases each). The CDR3 is 16 residues long. Trimming shortened V by 6 bases and J by 3 bases, and 18 bases separated the two germline ends. Germline V gene data show CDR1 as SGHVS and CDR2 as FQNEAQ. The DNA for the CDR3 is TGTGCCAGCAGATGGGGGGCAGGGGACGACAAAAACATTCAGTACTTC. Translated: CASRWGAGDDKNIQYF.

This clone was recorded only once. The V gene is TRBV7-9, the J gene TRBJ2-7; 7 bases agree with TRBD1. CDR1 is SEHNR and CDR2 is FQNEAQ in the germline V gene (reference sequence). The trim removed 4 bases at V and 4 bases at J, leaving 16 bases unmatched. The CDR3 is made up of 17 amino acids. CDR3 residues: CASSSVDRAKEKYEQYF. CDR3 bases: TGTGCCAGCAGCTCCGTAGACAGGGCCAAGGAAAAATACGAGCAGTACTTC.

The rearrangement joins TRBV2 to TRBJ2-3; D is possibly TRBD1 (6 bases). With 4 bases removed from V and 2 bases from J, the gap between germline ends came to 10 bases. This CDR3 has 14 residues. Germline V gives CDR1 SNHLY, CDR2 FYNNEI. CDR3 DNA: TGTGCCAGCAGTGGGGACATTTCCACAGATACGCAGTATTTT. The encoded protein is CASSGDISTDTQYF.

This CDR3 reads CASSHLRVGTNTQYF. The CDR3 DNA reads as TGCGCCAGCAGCCACCTGCGGGTGGGTACGAATACGCAGTATTTT. The J gene is TRBJ2-3, the V gene TRBV4-1, with D perhaps matching TRBD2 (5 bases). CDR1 and CDR2 (germline): MGHRA, YSYEKL. There are 15 residues in the CDR3. With 3 bases removed from V and 7 bases from J, the gap between germline ends came to 17 bases.

J is TRBJ2-5 and V is TRBV30; D is possibly TRBD2 (5 bases). The DNA end is a closer match to TRBJ2-7, so the J assignment may be wrong. Germline loops: CDR1 GTSNPN, CDR2 SVGIG (reference sequence). The CDR3 consists of 14 residues. CDR3 bases: TGTGCCTCTACGGACTTTCGCAGCCACAACGAGCAGTACTTC. Encoded protein: CASTDFRSHNEQYF.

The chain combines TRBV7-9 with TRBJ2-7; 7 bases map to TRBD1. J lost 0 bases, V lost 5 bases, and 10 bases had no gene match. This CDR3 has 16 amino acids. In germline, CDR1 is SEHNR, CDR2 FQNEAQ (reference sequence). As DNA, the CDR3 is TGTGCCAGCAGCCCCGCCCCGGGACAGAGCTCCTACGAGCAGTACTTC. Its translation is CASSPAPGQSSYEQYF.

V gene TRBV27 combines with J gene TRBJ2-7; TRBD1 matches at 11 bases. V was clipped by 5 bases and J by 3 bases; unmatched bases: 6. This CDR3 is 15 amino acids long. CDR1 and CDR2 from the germline V gene are MNHEY and SMNVEV (reference sequence). CDR3 sequence reads: CASSPGTGGGYEQYF. Written as DNA, the CDR3 is TGTGCCAGCAGTCCCGGGACAGGGGGAGGCTACGAGCAGTACTTC.

As concerns this clone: The same CDR3 also results from other DNA sequences found in this sample. The chain employs TRBV28 and TRBJ2-7, with no clear D. V gave up 8 bases and J gave up 4 bases, with 6 bases separating them. The CDR3 covers 10 residues. CDR1 and CDR2 from the germline V gene are MDHEN and SYDVKM. The CDR3: CASGPYEQYF. The CDR3 DNA reads TGTGCCAGCGGACCTTACGAGCAGTACTTC.

The V gene is TRBV11-2, the J gene TRBJ2-7; D may be TRBD1 (5 bases). With 5 bases removed from V and 3 bases from J, the gap between germline ends came to 8 bases. The CDR3 has 12 residues. Germline assignment: CDR1 SGHAT and CDR2 FQNNGV. The CDR3 DNA follows: TGTGCCAGCAGCCCCGACAGCTACGAGCAGTACTTC. The encoded protein is CASSPDSYEQYF.

This chain uses TRBV7-9 with TRBJ2-5; the D is unclear. Trimming shortened V by 9 bases and J by 5 bases, and 13 bases separated the two germline ends. The length of the CDR3 is 12 residues. Germline V gives CDR1 SEHNR, CDR2 FQNEAQ (reference sequence). CDR3 protein: CASGRSAETQYF. The CDR3 DNA follows: TGTGCCAGTGGGCGGTCAGCGGAGACCCAGTACTTC. The variable domain in full, completed from reference TRBV7-9 and TRBJ2-5, reads DTGVSQNPRHKITKRGQNVTFRCDPISEHNRLYWYRQTLGQGPEFLTYFQNEAQLEKSRLLSDRFSAERPKGSFSTLEIQRTEQGDSAMYLCASGRSAETQYFGPGTRLLVL.